The 19 T cell receptor beta chains below come from one sample, sequenced in a study of OX40 agonist ivuxolimab in advanced cancers. Sequencing used immunoSEQ multiplex PCR; TCRdb keeps in-frame clones, though not all of them. Of about 50,000 clones listed, under 90% are singletons. This specimen consisted of CD4+ or CD8+ T cells sorted from blood, obtained in a trial of the OX40 agonist ivuxolimab. The receptors here all came from an adult with an advanced solid tumor such as melanoma, head and neck, liver or kidney cancer.

This chain connects TRBV4-2 to TRBJ2-5; TRBD1 or TRBD2 may be the D gene (6 bases each). Germline V CDR1 and CDR2: LGHNA, YNFKEQ. CDR3 length equals 14 residues. V was shortened by 2 bases and J by 6 bases, with 13 bases between the two germline ends. The CDR3 here is CASSQPGAGKTQYF. In DNA form, the CDR3 reads TGTGCCAGCAGCCAACCAGGGGCGGGAAAGACCCAGTACTTC.

Only one count was recorded for this clone. The chain is built from TRBV19 and TRBJ2-5, with TRBD1 as a possible D gene (6 bases). Germline CDR1 is LNHDA and CDR2 is SQIVND (reference sequence). This CDR3 is built from 14 residues. Trimming removed 5 bases at V and 5 bases at J, with 15 bases between. CDR3 residues: CASSSQGWGETQYF. The CDR3 DNA reads TGTGCCAGTAGTTCCCAGGGGTGGGGGGAGACCCAGTACTTC.

The chain combines TRBV19 with TRBJ1-2; 8 nucleotides match TRBD1. Trimming at V came to 7 bases and at J to 5 bases, leaving 9 bases not matched to a gene. In germline, CDR1 is LNHDA, CDR2 SQIVND (reference sequence). The CDR3 loop spans 14 amino acids. The CDR3 reads CASIGQGAFYGYTF. The CDR3 region has the DNA TGTGCCAGTATTGGGCAGGGGGCCTTTTATGGCTACACCTTC.

In nucleotides, the CDR3 is TGTGCCAGCAGCTTAGGAGGAACTAATGAAAAACTGTTTTTT. Residues: CASSLGGTNEKLFF. This chain connects TRBV7-9 to TRBJ1-4; D is undetermined. CDR3 length equals 14 residues. Deletions cut 1 base from V and 1 base from J, with 4 bases between. Germline V gene sequence: CDR1 SEHNR, CDR2 FQNEAQ (reference sequence).

The chain links TRBV5-4 to TRBJ2-7; D is uncertain. Trimming cost V 1 base and J 3 bases, with 11 bases left between them. Per germline, CDR1 SGHNT and CDR2 YYREEE (reference sequence). There are 14 residues in the CDR3. The CDR3 coding sequence is TGTGCCAGCAGCTTGTTTGCAGGAGACTACGAGCAGTACTTC. Translation: CASSLFAGDYEQYF.

V gene TRBV5-1 combines with J gene TRBJ2-3; the match to TRBD1 covers 8 bases. This CDR3 is 16 amino acids long. The germline CDR1 and CDR2 sequences are SGHRS and YFSETQ. Germline trimming cut 4 bases from V and 1 base from J; bases unmatched to any gene: 8. CDR3 residues: CASSLNPTGGTDTQYF. CDR3 DNA: TGCGCCAGCAGCCTCAACCCGACAGGGGGCACAGATACGCAGTATTTT.

The chain uses TRBV18 and TRBJ1-1; D is undetermined. Germline CDR1 and CDR2: KGHSH and LQKENI. Trimming cost V 0 bases and J 6 bases, with 8 bases left between them. The CDR3 extends over 13 amino acids. The CDR3 loop is CASSPPAGPEAFF. Written as DNA, the CDR3 is TGTGCCAGCTCACCACCGGCCGGCCCTGAAGCTTTCTTT. The whole variable domain, remainder taken from reference TRBV18 and TRBJ1-1, is NAGVMQNPRHLVRRRGQEARLRCSPMKGHSHVYWYRQLPEEGLKFMVYLQKENIIDESGMPKERFSAEFPKEGPSILRIQQVVRGDSAAYFCASSPPAGPEAFFGQGTRLTVV.

This rearrangement joins TRBV2 to TRBJ2-1; D not certain. Trimming stripped 5 bases from V and 8 bases from J, with 10 bases between. The CDR3 sequence is 12 residues long. Germline-derived CDR1 and CDR2 are SNHLY and FYNNEI. The CDR3 here is CASSTTIHEQFF. The CDR3 coding sequence is TGTGCCAGCAGTACTACCATCCATGAGCAGTTCTTC.

DNA for the CDR3: TGTGCCAGCAGCCCAACTCTAGCGGGGGGGAACAATGAGCAGTTCTTC. Translation: CASSPTLAGGNNEQFF. This sequence joins TRBV11-2 and TRBJ2-1; 12 bases are a match to TRBD2. The CDR3 is made up of 16 amino acids. With V trimmed by 5 bases and J by 5 bases, 7 bases remained unmatched. CDR1 is SGHAT and CDR2 is FQNNGV in the germline V gene.

The chain carries TRBV19 and TRBJ2-4; 8 positions match TRBD2. The CDR3 totals 12 residues. The germline CDR1 and CDR2 sequences are LNHDA and SQIVND (reference sequence). The ends lost 10 bases at V and 5 bases at J; junction bases unmatched: 4. CDR3 amino acids: CATREGENIQYF. The CDR3 region has the DNA TGTGCCACCCGGGAGGGGGAAAACATTCAGTACTTC.

The chain couples TRBV20-1 to TRBJ2-3, with no clear D. Trimming removed 3 bases at V and 4 bases at J, with 5 bases between. CDR1 and CDR2 from the germline V gene are DFQATT and SNEGSKA (reference sequence). This CDR3 contains 11 residues. The CDR3 loop reads CSASRPDTQYF. Here the CDR3 DNA reads TGCAGTGCTAGTCGGCCAGATACGCAGTATTTT.

The chain combines TRBV5-8 with TRBJ1-5; D not certain. CDR1 is SGHTS, CDR2 YDEGEE, per germline. The CDR3 extends over 15 amino acids. V lost 1 base, J lost 0 bases, and 8 bases lay in between. The CDR3: CASSLRPLSNQPQHF. CDR3 nucleotide sequence: TGTGCCAGCAGCTTGAGGCCGCTTAGCAATCAGCCCCAGCATTTT.

This chain uses TRBV7-9 with TRBJ2-2; 8 bases agree with TRBD1. The CDR3 is 16 amino acids. The junction had 7 bases not matched to a gene; V was cut back by 5 bases and J by 2 bases. From germline, CDR1 is SEHNR and CDR2 FQNEAQ (reference sequence). The CDR3 DNA is TGTGCCAGCAGCATTAGGACAGGGATCAACACCGGGGAGCTGTTTTTT. Its protein is CASSIRTGINTGELFF.

This chain links TRBV9 with TRBJ1-1; tentative D call: TRBD1 (5 bases). Germline lookup yields CDR1 SGDLS and CDR2 YYNGEE. The CDR3 length is 14 residues. Trimming took off 0 bases at V and 7 bases at J, with 13 bases between the two ends. CDR3 residues: CASSVDVQGNEAFF. The CDR3 coding sequence is TGTGCCAGCAGCGTAGATGTCCAGGGCAATGAAGCTTTCTTT.

J is TRBJ2-3 and V is TRBV30; TRBD1 aligns across 7 bases. The CDR3 has 13 amino acids. Germline loops: CDR1 GTSNPN, CDR2 SVGIG (reference sequence). V gave up 4 bases and J gave up 2 bases; unmatched junction bases: 3. The CDR3 DNA reads as TGTGCCTGGACCGGGACAGTCACAGATACGCAGTATTTT. It codes for CAWTGTVTDTQYF.

The chain joins TRBV5-1 to TRBJ1-5; possible D gene TRBD1, 5 bases. The CDR3 length is 15 residues. Germline V gene data show CDR1 as SGHRS and CDR2 as YFSETQ. Trimming took 1 base from V and 5 from J, leaving 13 bases between them. DNA for the CDR3: TGCGCCAGCAGCTTGAGTGGGGCAGGTGATCAGCCCCAGCATTTT. It translates to CASSLSGAGDQPQHF. Filled out from reference TRBV5-1 and TRBJ1-5, the complete variable domain reads KAGVTQTPRYLIKTRGQQVTLSCSPISGHRSVSWYQQTPGQGLQFLFEYFSETQRNKGNFPGRFSGRQFSNSRSEMNVSTLELGDSALYLCASSLSGAGDQPQHFGDGTRLSIL.

V is TRBV4-1 and J is TRBJ2-5; D might be TRBD2 (7 bases). Germline CDR1 is MGHRA and CDR2 is YSYEKL. Trimming pared 0 bases from V and 4 bases from J, leaving 15 bases between. The length of the CDR3 is 16 residues. In nucleotides, the CDR3 is TGCGCCAGCAGCCAAGATGGCGCGGGGGCCCGAGAGACCCAGTACTTC. Translated: CASSQDGAGARETQYF.

This chain uses TRBV5-5 with TRBJ1-1; 7 bases match TRBD1. The length of the CDR3 is 13 residues. The junction had 4 bases not matched to a gene; V was cut back by 5 bases and J by 3 bases. Germline CDR1 and CDR2: SGHKS and YYEKEE (reference sequence). This CDR3 is CASRMTGHTEAFF. The DNA of the CDR3 is TGTGCCAGCAGGATGACAGGGCACACTGAAGCTTTCTTT.

This sequence joins TRBV19 and TRBJ1-5; TRBD1 aligns across 7 bases. V lost 7 bases and J lost 2; bases outside the gene matches: 11. The CDR3 is 16 amino acids. Germline CDR1 reads LNHDA; CDR2 reads SQIVND (reference sequence). CDR3 loop: CASTDSRGVGNQPQHF. The DNA of the CDR3 is TGTGCCAGTACCGATAGCAGGGGGGTTGGCAATCAGCCCCAGCATTTT.